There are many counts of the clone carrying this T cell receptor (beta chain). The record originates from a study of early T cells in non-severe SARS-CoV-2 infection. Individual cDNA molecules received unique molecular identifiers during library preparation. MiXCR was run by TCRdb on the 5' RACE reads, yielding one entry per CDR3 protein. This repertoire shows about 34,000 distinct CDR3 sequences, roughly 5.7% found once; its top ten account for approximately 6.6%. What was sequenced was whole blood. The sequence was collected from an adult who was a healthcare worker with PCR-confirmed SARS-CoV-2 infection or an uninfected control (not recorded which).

Here the CDR3 DNA reads TGTGCCAGCATGGCGCTCCCGAACACTGAAGCTTTCTTT. Amino acid sequence: CASMALPNTEAFF. V usage is TRBV2 and J usage is TRBJ1-1; D ambiguous. Germline V gives CDR1 SNHLY, CDR2 FYNNEI. The CDR3 is 13 residues long. The V end lost 7 bases, the J end lost 1 base, and 10 bases lay between the germline ends.